A selection of T cell receptor beta chains follows, all from one sample in a study of spatial heterogeneity in lung cancer. One entry per CDR3 protein results from TCRdb running MiXCR on the 5' RACE reads. Among more than 80,000 distinct CDR3 sequences listed, less than 15% were seen once. Sequenced here: PBMCs, sampled at surgery. These receptors all come from a male donor with early-stage non-small cell lung cancer. CDR3s include the opening cysteine and the closing phenylalanine or tryptophan. The order of the fields is J gene, V gene, clone size, D gene, CDR3 protein, CDR3 DNA. A D gene is named only where the DNA matches it firmly. Clone sizes are given selectively: once, few, many, or a class where the clone is expanded.

j_call: TRBJ2-1; v_call: TRBV19; clone_size: few; d_call: -; cdr3_aa: CASGTGSEVNEQFF; cdr3_nt: TGTGCCAGTGGAACCGGATCGGAGGTGAATGAGCAGTTCTTC
j_call: TRBJ2-2; v_call: TRBV7-3; clone_size: -; d_call: -; cdr3_aa: CASSLDLRGMNTGELFF; cdr3_nt: TGTGCCAGCAGCTTAGACTTGCGCGGTATGAACACCGGGGAGCTGTTTTTT
j_call: TRBJ1-1; v_call: TRBV29-1; clone_size: -; d_call: TRBD1; cdr3_aa: CSAGQGGTEAFF; cdr3_nt: TGCAGCGCAGGACAGGGTGGCACTGAAGCTTTCTTT
j_call: TRBJ1-2; v_call: TRBV28; clone_size: few; d_call: TRBD1; cdr3_aa: CAIGTGTGFYTF; cdr3_nt: TGTGCCATCGGTACCGGGACAGGGTTCTACACCTTC
j_call: TRBJ2-3; v_call: TRBV20-1; clone_size: few; d_call: -; cdr3_aa: CSARAGSTDTQYF; cdr3_nt: TGCAGTGCTAGGGCCGGGAGCACAGATACGCAGTATTTT
j_call: TRBJ2-3; v_call: TRBV6-2/TRBV6-3; clone_size: -; d_call: -; cdr3_aa: CASSYDGLSTDTQYF; cdr3_nt: TGTGCCAGCAGTTACGACGGTCTAAGCACAGATACGCAGTATTTT
j_call: TRBJ2-1; v_call: TRBV6-1; clone_size: few; d_call: TRBD2; cdr3_aa: CASSQTSGNYNEQFF; cdr3_nt: TGTGCCAGCAGCCAAACTAGCGGGAACTACAATGAGCAGTTCTTC
j_call: TRBJ2-3; v_call: TRBV6-2/TRBV6-3; clone_size: -; d_call: -; cdr3_aa: CASSYPTFTDTQYF; cdr3_nt: TGTGCCAGCAGTTACCCGACATTCACAGATACGCAGTATTTT
j_call: TRBJ2-1; v_call: TRBV7-9; clone_size: many; d_call: -; cdr3_aa: CASSLTDGDNEQFF; cdr3_nt: TGTGCCAGCAGCTTGACAGACGGTGACAATGAGCAGTTCTTC
j_call: TRBJ2-3; v_call: TRBV29-1; clone_size: few; d_call: TRBD1; cdr3_aa: CSVPRGQGKRADTQYF; cdr3_nt: TGCAGCGTTCCGCGCGGACAGGGAAAAAGGGCAGATACGCAGTATTTT
j_call: TRBJ2-7; v_call: TRBV3-1; clone_size: few; d_call: -; cdr3_aa: CASSQDGSLPYEQYF; cdr3_nt: TGTGCCAGCAGCCAAGACGGAAGCCTTCCCTACGAGCAGTACTTC
j_call: TRBJ2-1; v_call: TRBV6-2/TRBV6-3; clone_size: few; d_call: TRBD2; cdr3_aa: CASSSLAGAFNEQFF; cdr3_nt: TGTGCCAGCAGTTCACTAGCGGGAGCGTTCAATGAGCAGTTCTTC
j_call: TRBJ1-1; v_call: TRBV10-3; clone_size: -; d_call: TRBD1; cdr3_aa: CAISTPGGSEAFF; cdr3_nt: TGTGCCATCAGTACCCCAGGGGGCTCTGAAGCTTTCTTT
j_call: TRBJ2-5; v_call: TRBV9; clone_size: few; d_call: -; cdr3_aa: CASSVASEETQYF; cdr3_nt: TGTGCCAGCAGCGTAGCATCGGAAGAGACCCAGTACTTC
j_call: TRBJ2-5; v_call: TRBV5-1; clone_size: few; d_call: -; cdr3_aa: CASRGTGPKTQYF; cdr3_nt: TGCGCCAGCAGAGGGACGGGCCCCAAGACCCAGTACTTC
j_call: TRBJ2-1; v_call: TRBV6-5; clone_size: -; d_call: -; cdr3_aa: CASRRSFLDYNEQFF; cdr3_nt: TGTGCCAGCAGACGCAGCTTCCTAGACTACAATGAGCAGTTCTTC
j_call: TRBJ1-3; v_call: TRBV20-1; clone_size: -; d_call: TRBD1; cdr3_aa: CSAAGTAGNTIYF; cdr3_nt: TGCAGTGCTGCCGGGACAGCTGGAAACACCATATATTTT
j_call: TRBJ2-7; v_call: TRBV5-1; clone_size: -; d_call: TRBD2; cdr3_aa: CASSPVGGAGEQYF; cdr3_nt: TGCGCCAGCAGCCCCGTCGGGGGGGCTGGAGAGCAGTACTTC
j_call: TRBJ2-3; v_call: TRBV4-3; clone_size: -; d_call: -; cdr3_aa: CASSQEPRTDTQYF; cdr3_nt: TGCGCCAGCAGCCAAGAGCCCCGCACAGATACGCAGTATTTT
j_call: TRBJ2-2; v_call: TRBV28; clone_size: -; d_call: -; cdr3_aa: CASSSPARELFF; cdr3_nt: TGTGCCAGCAGTTCGCCCGCCCGGGAGCTGTTTTTT
j_call: TRBJ2-1; v_call: TRBV4-1; clone_size: few; d_call: -; cdr3_aa: CASSQDGVSHYNEQFF; cdr3_nt: TGCGCCAGCAGCCAGGACGGAGTGAGCCACTACAATGAGCAGTTCTTC
j_call: TRBJ2-7; v_call: TRBV21-1; clone_size: -; d_call: -; cdr3_aa: CASSKRPGQVLSYEQYF; cdr3_nt: TGTGCCAGCAGCAAAAGACCGGGACAGGTCCTCTCCTACGAGCAGTACTTC
j_call: TRBJ1-4; v_call: TRBV3-1; clone_size: few; d_call: -; cdr3_aa: CASSQGPGTLGEKLFF; cdr3_nt: TGTGCCAGCAGCCAAGGGCCCGGGACCCTGGGAGAAAAACTGTTTTTT
j_call: TRBJ1-6; v_call: TRBV5-1; clone_size: -; d_call: -; cdr3_aa: CASSSDVGNSPLHF; cdr3_nt: TGCGCCAGCAGCTCGGACGTCGGGAATTCACCCCTCCACTTT
j_call: TRBJ1-1; v_call: TRBV29-1; clone_size: many; d_call: TRBD1; cdr3_aa: CSVDSAGGANTEAFF; cdr3_nt: TGCAGCGTTGATTCGGCAGGGGGCGCGAACACTGAAGCTTTCTTT
j_call: TRBJ1-5; v_call: TRBV2; clone_size: few; d_call: TRBD1; cdr3_aa: CASSPQGFSNQPQHF; cdr3_nt: TGTGCCAGCAGTCCACAGGGGTTTAGCAATCAGCCCCAGCATTTT
j_call: TRBJ2-7; v_call: TRBV12-5; clone_size: many; d_call: TRBD1; cdr3_aa: CASADPDRLGEQYF; cdr3_nt: TGTGCTAGTGCCGACCCGGACAGGCTAGGAGAGCAGTACTTC
j_call: TRBJ2-7; v_call: TRBV12-3/TRBV12-4; clone_size: few; d_call: TRBD2; cdr3_aa: CASSLTLAGRIHEQYF; cdr3_nt: TGTGCCAGCAGTTTAACGCTAGCGGGGCGGATCCACGAGCAGTACTTC
j_call: TRBJ2-7; v_call: TRBV3-1; clone_size: many; d_call: TRBD2; cdr3_aa: CASSPNGGGTYEQYF; cdr3_nt: TGTGCCAGCAGCCCTAACGGGGGGGGAACCTACGAGCAGTACTTC
j_call: TRBJ1-5; v_call: TRBV20-1; clone_size: -; d_call: -; cdr3_aa: CSAREVASGHQPQHF; cdr3_nt: TGCAGTGCTAGAGAAGTTGCCTCTGGACATCAGCCCCAGCATTTT
j_call: TRBJ2-3; v_call: TRBV10-3; clone_size: -; d_call: -; cdr3_aa: CAISDRGRGDTQYF; cdr3_nt: TGTGCCATCAGTGACCGGGGGAGAGGAGATACGCAGTATTTT